This TCR beta chain appears in the sequencing data of a study of PD-L1 blockade in urothelial cancer. Study summary: Median T cell yield from blood was 110,000 to 150,000. General study findings and limits: Expansion of tumor-associated blood clones at 3 weeks was greater in durable-benefit patients. Lower pretreatment blood TCR clonality, under the median, predicted better survival, researchers reported.

Regarding this clone: Its antigen is unidentified.

The assay was immunoSEQ multiplex PCR, and TCRdb's table has in-frame clones only and misses some. The sample lists approximately 34,000 clones; approximately 80% were seen once. Each individual provided 1 to 8 samples (taken pretreatment and on-treatment). Trimming pared 5 bases from V and 7 bases from J, leaving 20 bases between. Germline CDR1 reads MNHNY; CDR2 reads SVGAGI (reference sequence). The CDR3 is made up of 15 amino acids. The sequencing here drew on PBMCs, taken around atezolizumab (anti-PD-L1) treatment. The chain carries TRBV6-6 and TRBJ1-2, with TRBD1 as a possible D gene (6 bases). This clonotype originated in a man aged 60 to 69 with urothelial cancer. This chain's CDR3 is CASSPRQALTGGYTF. The CDR3 DNA is TGTGCCAGCAGTCCACGACAGGCCCTAACCGGTGGCTACACCTTC.